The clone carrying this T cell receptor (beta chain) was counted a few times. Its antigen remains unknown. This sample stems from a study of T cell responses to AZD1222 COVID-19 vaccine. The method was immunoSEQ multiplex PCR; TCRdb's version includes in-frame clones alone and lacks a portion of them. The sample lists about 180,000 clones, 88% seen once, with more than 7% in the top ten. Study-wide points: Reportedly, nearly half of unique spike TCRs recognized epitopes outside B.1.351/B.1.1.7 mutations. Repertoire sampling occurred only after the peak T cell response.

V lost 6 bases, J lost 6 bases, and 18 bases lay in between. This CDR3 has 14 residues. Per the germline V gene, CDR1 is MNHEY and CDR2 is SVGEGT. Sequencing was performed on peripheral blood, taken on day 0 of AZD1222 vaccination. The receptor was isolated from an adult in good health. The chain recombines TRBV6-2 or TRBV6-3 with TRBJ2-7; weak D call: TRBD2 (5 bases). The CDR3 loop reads CASSLPQNRGEQYF. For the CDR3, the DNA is TGTGCCAGCAGCCTGCCCCAAAACCGGGGCGAGCAGTACTTC.